The 29 T cell receptor beta chains in this list originate from one sample, sequenced in a study of beta chain features in type 1 diabetes. Investigators reverse transcribed all isolated RNA, so they sequenced expressed TCRB transcripts. The repertoire was sequenced with immunoSEQ multiplex PCR; TCRdb's copy has only in-frame clones and lacks some. Of about 230,000 clones listed, around 10% were seen once; the top ten hold around 0.037%. Sequencing input: naive CD4+ T cells from blood. The receptor set was obtained from a woman younger than 30 in good health.

J is TRBJ2-7 and V is TRBV6-5, with unresolved D. V lost 2 bases to trimming and J lost 0 bases, with 8 bases between them. Germline V lookup: CDR1 MNHEY, CDR2 SVGAGI. The CDR3 is made up of 14 amino acids. CDR3 coding DNA: TGTGCCAGCAGTTACAAGCTGAGCTCCTACGAGCAGTACTTC. It codes for CASSYKLSSYEQYF.

This clone came up a few times. This chain's CDR3 is CASSQDGGGLAVTGELFF. The DNA of the CDR3 is TGTGCCAGCAGCCAAGATGGGGGGGGACTAGCGGTCACCGGGGAGCTGTTTTTT. The chain links TRBV4-2 to TRBJ2-2; 11 nucleotides line up with TRBD2. This CDR3 comprises 18 residues. With V trimmed by 0 bases and J by 4 bases, 7 bases remained unmatched. Germline assignment: CDR1 LGHNA and CDR2 YNFKEQ.

This clone was picked up a small number of times. The chain joins TRBV19 to TRBJ1-5; TRBD1 aligns across 7 bases. CDR3 length: 16 amino acids. The V gene end was trimmed by 7 bases and the J gene end by 3 bases; junction bases not matched to a gene: 12. The germline gives CDR1 LNHDA, CDR2 SQIVND (reference sequence). The CDR3 spells CASTRGGRGTNQPQHF. In nucleotides, the CDR3 is TGTGCCAGTACCCGGGGGGGCAGGGGGACCAATCAGCCCCAGCATTTT.

CDR3 nucleotide sequence: TGTGCCAGCAGGGGGTGGGCAGGGGGAAGCGAGCAGTACTTC. Its protein product is CASRGWAGGSEQYF. V is TRBV27 and J is TRBJ2-7, with TRBD1 identical over 7 bases. The CDR3 spans 14 residues. Per the germline V gene, CDR1 is MNHEY and CDR2 is SMNVEV (reference sequence). V trimming: 6 bases; J trimming: 6 bases; junction bases outside the gene matches: 11.

The chain recombines TRBV6-5 with TRBJ2-2, with 8 bases matching TRBD2. Germline assignment: CDR1 MNHEY and CDR2 SVGAGI. This CDR3 spans 16 amino acids. Germline trimming cut 2 bases from V and 2 bases from J; bases unmatched to any gene: 4. The DNA for the CDR3 is TGTGCCAGCAGTTACGGGCGGGGGGCAAACACCGGGGAGCTGTTTTTT. Its protein product is CASSYGRGANTGELFF.

This clone was seen ten or more times. The chain uses TRBV27 and TRBJ2-7; D is unclear. Looked up from germline, CDR1 is MNHEY and CDR2 is SMNVEV (reference sequence). This CDR3 contains 13 residues. V lost 2 bases to trimming and J lost 6 bases, with 11 bases between them. In DNA, the CDR3 is TGTGCCAGCAGTTTAGCCTCGGGTGGCGAGCAGTACTTC. The encoded protein is CASSLASGGEQYF.

The chain combines TRBV9 with TRBJ2-3; 8 bases are a match to TRBD2. J was trimmed by 5 bases and V by 0 bases; bases with no gene match: 5. The CDR3 is made up of 15 amino acids. Germline V gene data show CDR1 as SGDLS and CDR2 as YYNGEE. CDR3 in amino acids: CASSVVPGGQDTQYF. The CDR3 nucleotides are TGTGCCAGCAGCGTAGTTCCGGGGGGGCAAGATACGCAGTATTTT.

The gene calls are TRBV7-8 and TRBJ1-2; 8 positions agree with TRBD1. Germline CDR1 is SGHVS and CDR2 is FQNEAQ. With 6 bases clipped from V and 8 bases from J, the junction kept 11 bases outside the gene matches. The CDR3 totals 14 residues. This CDR3 is CASRDPRGRRGYTF. The CDR3 DNA reads as TGTGCCAGCAGGGACCCCAGGGGGCGAAGAGGCTACACCTTC.

The chain links TRBV7-9 to TRBJ2-7; unclear D gene. This CDR3 contains 13 residues. Germline V CDR1 and CDR2: SEHNR, FQNEAQ (reference sequence). V was pared by 5 bases and J by 1 base, with 9 bases between. The CDR3 spells CASSATTSYEQYF. The CDR3 DNA reads as TGTGCCAGCAGCGCGACAACATCCTACGAGCAGTACTTC. Full variable domain (missing parts from reference TRBV7-9 and TRBJ2-7): DTGVSQNPRHKITKRGQNVTFRCDPISEHNRLYWYRQTLGQGPEFLTYFQNEAQLEKSRLLSDRFSAERPKGSFSTLEIQRTEQGDSAMYLCASSATTSYEQYFGPGTRLTVT.

The chain employs TRBV5-1 and TRBJ2-2; TRBD2 matches 12 bases. This CDR3 comprises 19 residues. Per the germline V gene, CDR1 is SGHRS and CDR2 is YFSETQ. V shed 3 bases and J 0 bases; nucleotides not matched to a gene: 9. CDR3: CASSSTSGSGWTNTGELFF. The CDR3 region has the DNA TGCGCCAGCAGCTCGACTAGCGGGAGTGGTTGGACGAACACCGGGGAGCTGTTTTTT.

This clone came up a few times. The chain couples TRBV5-1 to TRBJ1-2; tentatively, D is TRBD1 (6 bases). The V gene's germline CDR1 is SGHRS and CDR2 YFSETQ. This CDR3 has 15 amino acids. Trimming removed 3 bases from V and 4 bases from J, with 16 bases in between. CDR3 loop: CASSSGQPQTYGYTF. The CDR3 DNA sequence: TGCGCCAGCAGCTCAGGACAGCCACAAACCTATGGCTACACCTTC.

This chain connects TRBV6-1 to TRBJ1-1; D gene unclear. CDR3 length: 14 residues. Looked up from germline, CDR1 is MNHNS and CDR2 is SASEGT. V was cut by 1 base and J by 4 bases, with 10 bases left in between. DNA of the CDR3: TGTGCCAGCAGTGAAGGACTAGCCGGCACTGAAGCTTTCTTT. Protein: CASSEGLAGTEAFF.

The gene calls are TRBV25-1 and TRBJ1-2; no reliable D call. Trimming pared 0 bases from V and 4 bases from J, leaving 6 bases between. The CDR3 consists of 13 residues. CDR1 and CDR2 (germline): MGHDK, SYGVNS. The CDR3 loop reads CASSEYEVYGYTF. The CDR3 DNA sequence: TGTGCCAGCAGTGAATATGAGGTCTATGGCTACACCTTC.

J is TRBJ1-4 and V is TRBV2; no reliable D call. The germline V and J ends were trimmed by 10 bases and 8 bases, with 17 bases remaining between them. Germline V gives CDR1 SNHLY, CDR2 FYNNEI. The CDR3 length is 13 residues. The CDR3 here is CATSPRGFEKLFF. CDR3 DNA: TGTGCCACCTCCCCGCGGGGTTTCGAAAAACTGTTTTTT.

The rearrangement joins TRBV7-9 to TRBJ2-7; 7 bases map to TRBD2. V lost 5 bases to trimming and J lost 3 bases; unmatched junction nucleotides: 19. The CDR3 has 18 residues. The V gene's germline CDR1 is SEHNR and CDR2 FQNEAQ (reference sequence). Written as DNA, the CDR3 is TGTGCCAGCAGCCCCCCGCTGGGAGGGAGGTCATACTACTACGAGCAGTACTTC. Translation gives CASSPPLGGRSYYYEQYF.

In this sample, this clone turned up a few times. V is TRBV4-2 and J is TRBJ2-7, with no clear D. Trimming removed 4 bases from V and 4 bases from J, with 5 bases in between. CDR3 length equals 11 residues. Germline V gene sequence: CDR1 LGHNA, CDR2 YNFKEQ. CDR3 residues: CASSPGYEQYF. In DNA form, the CDR3 reads TGTGCCAGCAGCCCCGGTTACGAGCAGTACTTC.

This chain connects TRBV29-1 to TRBJ2-3, with 7 positions matching TRBD1. J lost 2 bases, V lost 6 bases, and 11 bases had no gene match. CDR1 is SQVTM and CDR2 is ANQGSEA in the germline V gene. This CDR3 has 15 residues. DNA of the CDR3: TGCAGCGTCCAACGACAGGGATCCTCCACAGATACGCAGTATTTT. Its translation is CSVQRQGSSTDTQYF.

V and J are TRBV19 and TRBJ2-7, with D unresolved. The CDR3 loop spans 14 amino acids. Germline V gene data show CDR1 as LNHDA and CDR2 as SQIVND (reference sequence). V gave up 4 bases and J gave up 3 bases, with 13 bases separating them. The CDR3 loop reads CASSTDGARYEQYF. The CDR3 DNA sequence: TGTGCCAGTAGTACCGACGGAGCCCGCTACGAGCAGTACTTC.

This chain links TRBV5-1 with TRBJ2-7; D is perhaps TRBD2 (6 bases). The CDR3 totals 14 residues. The germline CDR1 and CDR2 sequences are SGHRS and YFSETQ. Trimming took off 7 bases at V and 1 base at J, with 15 bases between the two ends. DNA for the CDR3: TGCGCCAGCCATCGAGCGGAGGGTTCCTACGAGCAGTACTTC. It translates to CASHRAEGSYEQYF.

The chain couples TRBV9 to TRBJ2-1; 9 bases are shared with TRBD2. The CDR3 contains 15 residues. The V gene end was trimmed by 0 bases and the J gene end by 4 bases; junction bases not matched to a gene: 2. CDR1 is SGDLS and CDR2 is YYNGEE in the germline V gene. The CDR3 DNA reads TGTGCCAGCAGCGTAGGCGGGAGGGGGTACAATGAGCAGTTCTTC. Its protein product is CASSVGGRGYNEQFF.

The chain uses TRBV10-3 and TRBJ2-1, with 7 bases lining up with TRBD1. The V and J ends lost 2 bases and 6 bases, in that order; junction bases with no gene match: 7. Germline loops: CDR1 ENHRY, CDR2 SYGVKD. The CDR3 totals 15 residues. In DNA, the CDR3 is TGTGCCATCAGTGAGAACCTGGGACAGCTCAATGAGCAGTTCTTC. Its protein product is CAISENLGQLNEQFF.

This sequence joins TRBV4-1 and TRBJ1-5, with D hard to call. Germline loops: CDR1 MGHRA, CDR2 YSYEKL. Trimming left V 0 bases short and J 5 bases short, with 11 bases between. The CDR3 sequence is 15 residues long. CDR3: CASSQDSTVDQPQHF. CDR3 in DNA: TGCGCCAGCAGCCAAGATTCAACAGTAGATCAGCCCCAGCATTTT.

The V and J genes are TRBV5-1 and TRBJ2-4, with D perhaps matching TRBD1 (6 bases). The CDR3 totals 17 residues. Germline V gives CDR1 SGHRS, CDR2 YFSETQ. The ends were cut back, 0 bases at V and 1 base at J, with 14 bases in the middle. The CDR3: CASSLVATGRAKNIQYF. In nucleotides, the CDR3 is TGCGCCAGCAGCTTGGTTGCGACAGGTCGTGCCAAAAACATTCAGTACTTC.

This clone was counted only a few times. The rearrangement links TRBV5-8 to TRBJ2-3, with 12 bases matching TRBD2. After removal of 0 bases from V and 4 bases from J, the junction contained 3 bases not matched to a gene. CDR1 SGHTS and CDR2 YDEGEE come from the germline V gene. The CDR3 is 16 residues long. In DNA, the CDR3 is TGTGCCAGCAGCTTGGGGACTAGCGGGAAGTCAGATACGCAGTATTTT. Its protein is CASSLGTSGKSDTQYF.

The chain couples TRBV27 to TRBJ1-2; D is ambiguous. The V gene's germline CDR1 is MNHEY and CDR2 SMNVEV (reference sequence). The germline V and J ends were trimmed by 2 bases and 0 bases, with 10 bases remaining between them. The CDR3 totals 15 residues. CDR3 loop: CASSLDGMSNYGYTF. In nucleotides, the CDR3 is TGTGCCAGCAGTTTAGACGGGATGTCTAACTATGGCTACACCTTC.

The rearrangement links TRBV27 to TRBJ2-3; TRBD2 is a possible D gene (5 bases). Per the germline V gene, CDR1 is MNHEY and CDR2 is SMNVEV (reference sequence). The CDR3 is 16 amino acids. V was cut by 0 bases and J by 1 base, with 11 bases left in between. The CDR3 loop is CASSLSRGLGTDTQYF. The CDR3 coding sequence is TGTGCCAGCAGTTTATCCCGCGGGCTCGGCACAGATACGCAGTATTTT.

This clone turned up a few times. This chain's CDR3 is CASSSAGGSTPYNEQFF. The CDR3 nucleotides read TGCGCCAGCAGCAGTGCGGGAGGGAGTACACCCTACAATGAGCAGTTCTTC. The chain employs TRBV10-2 and TRBJ2-1, with TRBD2 matching 9 bases. Germline V CDR1 and CDR2: WSHSY, SAAADI. CDR3 length: 17 residues. The J segment lost 2 bases and the V segment lost 6 bases, leaving 11 bases of the junction unmatched.

This chain uses TRBV11-2 with TRBJ2-7; TRBD2 is a possible D gene (5 bases). The CDR3 is 15 amino acids. Germline CDR1 is SGHAT and CDR2 is FQNNGV. Trimming pared 2 bases from V and 0 bases from J, leaving 11 bases between. The CDR3, as DNA: TGTGCCAGCAGCTTATTAAGCGGCGGCTCCTACGAGCAGTACTTC. Residues: CASSLLSGGSYEQYF.

The chain uses TRBV28 and TRBJ2-7; D is unresolved. CDR3 length: 10 residues. The germline gives CDR1 MDHEN, CDR2 SYDVKM. V lost 6 bases, J lost 5 bases, and 5 bases lay in between. Written as DNA, the CDR3 is TGTGCCAGCAGCAGGCACGAGCAGTACTTC. Translated: CASSRHEQYF.